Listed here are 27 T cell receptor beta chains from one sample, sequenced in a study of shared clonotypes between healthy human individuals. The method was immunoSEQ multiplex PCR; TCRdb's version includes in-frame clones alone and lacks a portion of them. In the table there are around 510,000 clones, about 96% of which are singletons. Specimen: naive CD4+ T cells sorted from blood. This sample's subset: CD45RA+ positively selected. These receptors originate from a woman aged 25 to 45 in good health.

DNA of the CDR3: TGTGCCAGCAGAGAGAGGACAGGGAGTCGCGAGCAGTACTTC. Amino acid sequence: CASRERTGSREQYF. The chain carries TRBV6-5 and TRBJ2-7, with 8 bases that match TRBD1. This CDR3 spans 14 amino acids. The V segment lost 6 bases and the J segment 6 bases; nucleotides outside the gene matches: 10. Germline V CDR1 and CDR2: MNHEY, SVGAGI.

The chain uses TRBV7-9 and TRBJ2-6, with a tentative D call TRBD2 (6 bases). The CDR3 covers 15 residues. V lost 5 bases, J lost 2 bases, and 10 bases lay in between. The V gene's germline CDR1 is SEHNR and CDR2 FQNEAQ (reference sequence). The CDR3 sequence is CASSPRRAGANVLTF. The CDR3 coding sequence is TGTGCCAGCAGCCCTCGGAGGGCTGGGGCCAACGTCCTGACTTTC.

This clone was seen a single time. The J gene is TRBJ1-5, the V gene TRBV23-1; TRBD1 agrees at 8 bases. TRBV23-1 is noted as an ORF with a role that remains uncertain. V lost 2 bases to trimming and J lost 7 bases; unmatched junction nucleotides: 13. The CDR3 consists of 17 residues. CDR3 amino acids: CASSQTRTGSRGQPQHF. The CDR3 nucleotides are TGCGCCAGCAGTCAAACCAGGACAGGGTCAAGGGGGCAGCCCCAGCATTTT.

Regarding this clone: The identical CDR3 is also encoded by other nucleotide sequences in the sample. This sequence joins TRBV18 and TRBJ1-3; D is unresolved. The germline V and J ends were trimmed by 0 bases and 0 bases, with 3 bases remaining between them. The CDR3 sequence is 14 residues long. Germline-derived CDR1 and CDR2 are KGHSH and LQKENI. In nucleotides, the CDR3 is TGTGCCAGCTCACCACCTGGCTCTGGAAACACCATATATTTT. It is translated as CASSPPGSGNTIYF. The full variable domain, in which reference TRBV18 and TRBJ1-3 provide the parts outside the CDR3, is NAGVMQNPRHLVRRRGQEARLRCSPMKGHSHVYWYRQLPEEGLKFMVYLQKENIIDESGMPKERFSAEFPKEGPSILRIQQVVRGDSAAYFCASSPPGSGNTIYFGEGSWLTVV.

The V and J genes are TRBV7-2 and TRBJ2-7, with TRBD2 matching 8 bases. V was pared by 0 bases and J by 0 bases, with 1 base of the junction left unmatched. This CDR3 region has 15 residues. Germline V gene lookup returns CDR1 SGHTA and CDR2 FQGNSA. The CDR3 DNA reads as TGTGCCAGCAGCTTAGCCAGCGGGAGCTCCTACGAGCAGTACTTC. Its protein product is CASSLASGSSYEQYF.

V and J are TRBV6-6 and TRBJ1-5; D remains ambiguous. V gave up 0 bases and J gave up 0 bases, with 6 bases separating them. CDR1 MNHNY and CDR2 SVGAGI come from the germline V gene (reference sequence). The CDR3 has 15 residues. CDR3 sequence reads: CASSYSRVSNQPQHF. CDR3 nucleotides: TGTGCCAGCAGTTACTCGAGAGTTAGCAATCAGCCCCAGCATTTT.

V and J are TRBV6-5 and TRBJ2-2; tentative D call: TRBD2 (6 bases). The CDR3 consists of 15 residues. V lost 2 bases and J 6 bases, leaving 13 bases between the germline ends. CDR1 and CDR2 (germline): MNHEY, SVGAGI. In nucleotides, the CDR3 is TGTGCCAGCAGTTACGACGGGAGTGTTGCCGGGGAGCTGTTTTTT. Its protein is CASSYDGSVAGELFF.

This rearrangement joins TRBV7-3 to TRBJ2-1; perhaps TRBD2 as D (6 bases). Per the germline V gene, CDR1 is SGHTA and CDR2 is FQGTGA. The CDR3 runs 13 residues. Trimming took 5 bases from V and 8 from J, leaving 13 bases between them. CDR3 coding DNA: TGTGCCAGCAGCCGGGGACTCCTCGATGAGCAGTTCTTC. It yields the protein CASSRGLLDEQFF.

The CDR3 sequence: CASSYGGDLNTEAFF. CDR3 in DNA: TGTGCCAGCAGTTACGGGGGGGATTTGAACACTGAAGCTTTCTTT. This chain joins TRBV6-5 and TRBJ1-1; D perhaps matches TRBD1 (5 bases). V was cut by 2 bases and J by 0 bases, with 10 bases left in between. CDR3 length equals 15 residues. Germline V lookup: CDR1 MNHEY, CDR2 SVGAGI.

The DNA for the CDR3 is TGTGCCAGCAGCCAGGATCGACTCTCCTACAATGAGCAGTTCTTC. This codes for CASSQDRLSYNEQFF. The rearrangement uses TRBV14 and TRBJ2-1; D gene ambiguous. The CDR3 consists of 15 residues. Trimming shortened V by 3 bases and J by 0 bases, and 9 bases separated the two germline ends. CDR1 SGHDN and CDR2 FVKESK come from the germline V gene.

CDR3 loop: CASRGEQGVTQPQHF. CDR3 DNA: TGTGCCAGCAGAGGTGAGCAGGGGGTGACGCAGCCCCAGCATTTT. The chain carries TRBV2 and TRBJ1-5; 7 bases are a match to TRBD1. The germline V gene encodes CDR1 SNHLY and CDR2 FYNNEI. CDR3 length: 15 residues. Germline trimming cut 6 bases from V and 7 bases from J; bases unmatched to any gene: 12. Full variable domain (rest looked up from reference TRBV2 and TRBJ1-5): EPEVTQTPSHQVTQMGQEVILRCVPISNHLYFYWYRQILGQKVEFLVSFYNNEISEKSEIFDDQFSVERPDGSNFTLKIRSTKLEDSAMYFCASRGEQGVTQPQHFGDGTRLSIL.

The CDR3: CASSRDETNYGYTF. The DNA for the CDR3 is TGTGCCAGCTCACGGGATGAAACTAACTATGGCTACACCTTC. The J gene is TRBJ1-2, the V gene TRBV18, with D unresolved. CDR3 length equals 14 residues. V lost 4 bases and J 0 bases, leaving 9 bases between the germline ends. Germline V gene data show CDR1 as KGHSH and CDR2 as LQKENI. Full variable domain (rest looked up from reference TRBV18 and TRBJ1-2): NAGVMQNPRHLVRRRGQEARLRCSPMKGHSHVYWYRQLPEEGLKFMVYLQKENIIDESGMPKERFSAEFPKEGPSILRIQQVVRGDSAAYFCASSRDETNYGYTFGSGTRLTVV.

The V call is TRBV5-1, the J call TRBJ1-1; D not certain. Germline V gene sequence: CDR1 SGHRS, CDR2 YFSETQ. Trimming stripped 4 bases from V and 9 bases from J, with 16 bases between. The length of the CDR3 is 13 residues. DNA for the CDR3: TGCGCCAGCAGCCGGTACCAGAGTCAACAAGCTTTCTTT. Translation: CASSRYQSQQAFF.

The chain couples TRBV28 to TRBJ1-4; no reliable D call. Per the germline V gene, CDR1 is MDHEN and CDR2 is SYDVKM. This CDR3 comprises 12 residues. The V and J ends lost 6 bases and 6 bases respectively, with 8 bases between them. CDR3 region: CASRVSDEKLFF. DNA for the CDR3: TGTGCCAGCAGGGTGTCGGATGAAAAACTGTTTTTT.

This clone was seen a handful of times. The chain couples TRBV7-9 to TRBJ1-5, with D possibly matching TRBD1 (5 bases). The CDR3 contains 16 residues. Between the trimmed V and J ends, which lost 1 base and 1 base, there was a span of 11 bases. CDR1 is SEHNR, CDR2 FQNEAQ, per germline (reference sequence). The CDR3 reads CASSLGRGYSNQPQHF. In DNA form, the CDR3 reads TGTGCCAGCAGCTTAGGGCGGGGGTACAGCAATCAGCCCCAGCATTTT.

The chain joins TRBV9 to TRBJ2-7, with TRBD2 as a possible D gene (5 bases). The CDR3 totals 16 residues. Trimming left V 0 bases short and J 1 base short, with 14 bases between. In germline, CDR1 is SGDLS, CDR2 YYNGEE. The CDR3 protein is CASSVGVSAISYEQYF. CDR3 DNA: TGTGCCAGCAGCGTAGGGGTTAGCGCCATTTCCTACGAGCAGTACTTC.

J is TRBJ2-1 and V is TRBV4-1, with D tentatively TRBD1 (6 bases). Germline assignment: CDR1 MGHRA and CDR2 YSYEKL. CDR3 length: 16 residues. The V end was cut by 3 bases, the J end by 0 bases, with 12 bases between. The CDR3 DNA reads TGCGCCAGCAGCCAGTGGGGACAAGTCTCCTACAATGAGCAGTTCTTC. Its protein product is CASSQWGQVSYNEQFF.

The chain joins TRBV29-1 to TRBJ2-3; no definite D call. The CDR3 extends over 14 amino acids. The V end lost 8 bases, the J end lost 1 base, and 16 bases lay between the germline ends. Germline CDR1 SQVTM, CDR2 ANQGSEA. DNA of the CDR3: TGCAGCTTCATCCGCGTTGATGGCACAGATACGCAGTATTTT. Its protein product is CSFIRVDGTDTQYF.

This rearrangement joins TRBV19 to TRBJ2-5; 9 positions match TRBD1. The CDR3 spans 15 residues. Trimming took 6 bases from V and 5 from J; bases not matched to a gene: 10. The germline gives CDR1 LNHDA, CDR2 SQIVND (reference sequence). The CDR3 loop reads CASSLWGTGSETQYF. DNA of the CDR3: TGTGCCAGTAGCCTATGGGGGACAGGGAGCGAGACCCAGTACTTC.

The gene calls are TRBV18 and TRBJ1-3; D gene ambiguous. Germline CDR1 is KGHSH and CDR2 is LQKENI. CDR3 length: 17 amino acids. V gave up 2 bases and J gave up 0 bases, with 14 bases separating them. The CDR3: CASSPAGLTTSGNTIYF. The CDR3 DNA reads TGTGCCAGCTCACCAGCCGGATTAACGACCTCTGGAAACACCATATATTTT.

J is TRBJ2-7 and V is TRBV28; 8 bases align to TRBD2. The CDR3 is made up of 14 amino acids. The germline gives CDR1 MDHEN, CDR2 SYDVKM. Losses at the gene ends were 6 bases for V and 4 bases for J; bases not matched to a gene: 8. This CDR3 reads CASRSGTRGYEQYF. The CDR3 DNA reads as TGTGCCAGCAGATCCGGGACTAGGGGATACGAGCAGTACTTC.

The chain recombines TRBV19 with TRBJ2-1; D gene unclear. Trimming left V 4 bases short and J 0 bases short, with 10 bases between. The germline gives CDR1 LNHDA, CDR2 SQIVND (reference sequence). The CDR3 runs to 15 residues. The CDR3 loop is CASSKWRFSYNEQFF. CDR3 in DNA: TGTGCCAGTAGTAAATGGCGTTTCTCCTACAATGAGCAGTTCTTC.

CDR3 coding DNA: TGTGCAACGGGGGCTCACGAGCAGTACTTC. The encoded protein is CATGAHEQYF. The J gene is TRBJ2-7, the V gene TRBV28; D might be TRBD1 or TRBD2, each matching 6 bases. This CDR3 is built from 10 residues. Germline V lookup: CDR1 MDHEN, CDR2 SYDVKM.

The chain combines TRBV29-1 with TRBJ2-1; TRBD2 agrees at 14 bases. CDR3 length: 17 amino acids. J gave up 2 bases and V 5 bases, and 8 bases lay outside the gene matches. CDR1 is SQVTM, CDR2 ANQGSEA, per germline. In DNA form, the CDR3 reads TGCAGCGTTCCTGGGACTAGCGGGAGTTTCGCCTACAATGAGCAGTTCTTC. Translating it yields CSVPGTSGSFAYNEQFF.

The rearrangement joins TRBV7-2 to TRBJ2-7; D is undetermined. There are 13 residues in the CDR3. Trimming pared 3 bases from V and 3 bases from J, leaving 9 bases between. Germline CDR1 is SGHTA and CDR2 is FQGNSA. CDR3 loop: CASSFSNFYEQYF. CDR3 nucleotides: TGTGCCAGCAGCTTTTCGAACTTCTACGAGCAGTACTTC.

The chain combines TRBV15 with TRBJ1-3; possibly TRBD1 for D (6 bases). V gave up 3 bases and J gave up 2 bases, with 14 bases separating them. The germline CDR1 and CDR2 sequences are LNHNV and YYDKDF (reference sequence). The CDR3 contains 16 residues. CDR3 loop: CATSRGLAGAGNTIYF. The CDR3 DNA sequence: TGTGCCACCAGCAGGGGGCTGGCAGGGGCTGGAAACACCATATATTTT.

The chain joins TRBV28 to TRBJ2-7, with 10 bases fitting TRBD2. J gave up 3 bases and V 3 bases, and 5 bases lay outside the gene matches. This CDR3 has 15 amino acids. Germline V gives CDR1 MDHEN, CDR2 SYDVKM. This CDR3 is CASSLAPSGSYEQYF. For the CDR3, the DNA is TGTGCCAGCAGTTTGGCTCCTAGCGGGAGCTACGAGCAGTACTTC.